The T cell receptor beta chain described here comes from a study of OX40 agonist ivuxolimab in advanced cancers. On cycle 4 day 1 and cycle 7 day 1, as well as at baseline, blood was sampled. Findings and caveats of the study: Which antigen the expanded peripheral T cells recognized is unknown.

Sequencing was performed with immunoSEQ multiplex PCR; in TCRdb, only in-frame clones are kept and a portion is missing. The repertoire holds tens of thousands of clones, with 80% as singletons. This CDR3 has 13 amino acids. In germline, CDR1 is SGHTA, CDR2 FQGTGA. The V end lost 6 bases, the J end lost 9 bases, and 12 bases lay between the germline ends. As concerns this clone: The antigen remains undetermined.

Sample: CD4+ or CD8+ T cells sorted from blood, taken in a trial of the OX40 agonist ivuxolimab. The clonotype was recovered from an adult with an advanced solid tumor such as melanoma, head and neck, liver or kidney cancer. The chain has TRBV7-3 and TRBJ1-6; no reliable D call. The chain's CDR3 is CASSGDRGSPLHF. The CDR3 DNA reads TGTGCCAGCAGTGGGGATCGGGGTTCACCCCTCCACTTT.